The 28 T cell receptor beta chains below all came from one sample that was sequenced in a study of blood T cell repertoires in COVID-19. Profiled with immunoSEQ multiplex PCR; TCRdb holds only in-frame clones, not every one. Here the sample spans some 80,000 clones, approximately 90% being singletons. Material: peripheral blood. The receptors stem from a human donor in a cohort sampled during active COVID-19.

V usage is TRBV24-1 and J usage is TRBJ2-1; no firm D call. CDR3 length equals 16 residues. The germline V gene has CDR1 KGHDR and CDR2 SFDVKD. Trimming shortened V by 2 bases and J by 0 bases, and 10 bases separated the two germline ends. Here the CDR3 reads CATSDSRLSSYNEQFF. As DNA, the CDR3 is TGTGCCACCAGTGATTCTAGGCTGAGCTCCTACAATGAGCAGTTCTTC.

V is TRBV6-5 and J is TRBJ2-1; weak D call: TRBD1 (5 bases). Trimming removed 6 bases from V and 4 bases from J, with 16 bases in between. The V gene's germline CDR1 is MNHEY and CDR2 SVGAGI. The CDR3 spans 15 residues. CDR3 region: CASSSNGASYNEQFF. CDR3 DNA sequence: TGTGCCAGCAGCTCCAATGGGGCTAGTTACAATGAGCAGTTCTTC.

The gene calls are TRBV6-5 and TRBJ1-1; D is uncertain. The CDR3 spans 12 residues. Germline V CDR1 and CDR2: MNHEY, SVGAGI. V was cut by 6 bases and J by 2 bases, with 7 bases left in between. The CDR3 bases are TGTGCCAGCAGGTCATTCAACACTGAAGCTTTCTTT. It encodes CASRSFNTEAFF.

V usage is TRBV5-6 and J usage is TRBJ1-1; 7 bases fit TRBD1. With 4 bases clipped from V and 2 bases from J, the junction kept 5 bases outside the gene matches. Germline-derived CDR1 and CDR2 are SGHDT and YYEEEE. The CDR3 contains 14 residues. The CDR3 sequence: CASSADRVNTEAFF. CDR3 nucleotides: TGTGCCAGCAGCGCTGACAGGGTCAACACTGAAGCTTTCTTT.

This chain uses TRBV7-2 with TRBJ1-5; D remains unclear. This CDR3 contains 15 residues. The V gene's germline CDR1 is SGHTA and CDR2 FQGNSA. Trimming took 1 base from V and 2 from J, leaving 9 bases between them. In DNA form, the CDR3 reads TGTGCCAGCAGCTTAGTGTCGAGTCGCAATCAGCCCCAGCATTTT. Protein product: CASSLVSSRNQPQHF.

This chain connects TRBV3-1 (or the pseudogene TRBV3-2) to TRBJ2-1; maybe TRBD1 (6 bases). The germline CDR1 and CDR2 sequences are LGHDT and YNNKEL (reference sequence). V was pared by 7 bases and J by 8 bases, with 18 bases between. This CDR3 spans 14 amino acids. The CDR3 loop reads CASKQGETRDEQFF. CDR3 coding DNA: TGTGCCAGCAAACAGGGTGAAACTAGGGATGAGCAGTTCTTC.

This chain uses TRBV18 with TRBJ1-4; no clear D. Trimming stripped 4 bases from V and 0 bases from J, with 9 bases between. CDR3 size: 15 residues. The germline gives CDR1 KGHSH, CDR2 LQKENI. The CDR3 reads CASSLEYSTNEKLFF. Here the CDR3 DNA reads TGTGCCAGCTCACTGGAGTACTCAACTAATGAAAAACTGTTTTTT. Together with reference TRBV18 and TRBJ1-4, the CDR3 gives the full variable domain: NAGVMQNPRHLVRRRGQEARLRCSPMKGHSHVYWYRQLPEEGLKFMVYLQKENIIDESGMPKERFSAEFPKEGPSILRIQQVVRGDSAAYFCASSLEYSTNEKLFFGSGTQLSVL.

This chain connects TRBV4-1 to TRBJ2-1; TRBD1 agrees at 7 bases. The CDR3 spans 15 residues. CDR1 and CDR2 (germline): MGHRA, YSYEKL. V trimming: 0 bases; J trimming: 4 bases; junction bases outside the gene matches: 3. In nucleotides, the CDR3 is TGCGCCAGCAGCCAAGATTCAGGGGGATACAATGAGCAGTTCTTC. This translates into CASSQDSGGYNEQFF.

This rearrangement joins TRBV6-4 to TRBJ1-1; 7 bases map to TRBD1. The germline gives CDR1 MRHNA, CDR2 SNTAGT. This CDR3 is built from 14 residues. V dropped 5 bases and J dropped 6; count of bases not matched to a gene: 9. The CDR3 loop reads CASSRQGRGSEAFF. In DNA, the CDR3 is TGTGCCAGCAGTAGACAGGGTCGAGGCTCTGAAGCTTTCTTT.

V gene TRBV29-1 combines with J gene TRBJ2-7; 10 bases match TRBD1. The germline V gene encodes CDR1 SQVTM and CDR2 ANQGSEA. Losses at the gene ends were 7 bases for V and 3 bases for J; bases not matched to a gene: 6. CDR3 length equals 13 residues. This CDR3 reads CSEPGQGVYEQYF. In DNA form, the CDR3 reads TGCAGCGAGCCCGGACAGGGGGTCTACGAGCAGTACTTC.

The CDR3 DNA follows: TGTGCCAGCAGCCACGGGACTACCCGAGATACGCAGTATTTT. The encoded protein is CASSHGTTRDTQYF. The gene calls are TRBV7-9 and TRBJ2-3; 7 bases are a match to TRBD2. Germline lookup yields CDR1 SEHNR and CDR2 FQNEAQ (reference sequence). This CDR3 region has 14 residues. The junction had 7 bases not matched to a gene; V was cut back by 5 bases and J by 5 bases.

The rearrangement links TRBV24-1 to TRBJ2-3; weak D call: TRBD1 (6 bases). Per the germline V gene, CDR1 is KGHDR and CDR2 is SFDVKD. V lost 5 bases, J lost 6 bases, and 17 bases lay in between. The CDR3 loop spans 15 amino acids. The CDR3 region is CATSGSDRLGDTQYF. CDR3 bases: TGTGCCACCAGTGGATCCGACAGGTTAGGTGATACGCAGTATTTT.

On this clone itself: Other DNA sequences in the same sample also yield this CDR3. This chain uses TRBV5-1 with TRBJ1-2, with D uncertain. Trimming took 2 bases from V and 3 from J, leaving 5 bases between them. Germline-derived CDR1 and CDR2 are SGHRS and YFSETQ. This CDR3 spans 12 amino acids. The CDR3 spells CASSFGDYGYTF. The CDR3 DNA follows: TGCGCCAGCAGCTTCGGGGACTATGGCTACACCTTC.

The chain combines TRBV28 with TRBJ1-5; possible D gene TRBD1, 6 bases. V was cut by 1 base and J by 8 bases, with 27 bases left in between. The length of the CDR3 is 19 residues. Germline loops: CDR1 MDHEN, CDR2 SYDVKM. The DNA for the CDR3 is TGTGCCAGCAGTTTATTTAGGGCGCAGGGGAAGAGTCTAATCAAGCCCCAGCATTTT. This encodes CASSLFRAQGKSLIKPQHF.

The CDR3 coding sequence is TGTGCCAGCAGCTCCTCTGTGGACAGGTCTAATTCACCCCTCCACTTT. It encodes CASSSSVDRSNSPLHF. The chain joins TRBV5-4 to TRBJ1-6; 7 nucleotides match TRBD1. V was pared by 3 bases and J by 6 bases, with 9 bases of the junction left unmatched. The CDR3 consists of 16 residues. Looked up from germline, CDR1 is SGHNT and CDR2 is YYREEE (reference sequence).

This clone was counted a single time. The genes are TRBV19 and TRBJ1-2; 7 bases fit TRBD1. The CDR3 has 14 amino acids. The germline V gene has CDR1 LNHDA and CDR2 SQIVND (reference sequence). V was pared by 3 bases and J by 4 bases, with 5 bases of the junction left unmatched. The CDR3 loop is CASSIDRASYGYTF. DNA of the CDR3: TGTGCCAGTAGTATCGACAGGGCAAGCTATGGCTACACCTTC.

The chain recombines TRBV2 with TRBJ1-3; maybe TRBD1 (5 bases). The germline CDR1 and CDR2 sequences are SNHLY and FYNNEI. The CDR3 contains 17 residues. V gave up 0 bases and J gave up 5 bases, with 17 bases separating them. In DNA, the CDR3 is TGTGCCAGCAGTGAAGCGGATGGCAGGGCCCGGAGAAACACCATATATTTT. The encoded protein is CASSEADGRARRNTIYF.

The CDR3 here is CSVEDRHGGGYGYTF. In nucleotides, the CDR3 is TGCAGCGTTGAAGACCGACACGGCGGGGGCTATGGCTACACCTTC. This chain uses TRBV29-1 with TRBJ1-2, with a possible D match to TRBD1 (5 bases). The V gene's germline CDR1 is SQVTM and CDR2 ANQGSEA. The V end lost 0 bases, the J end lost 4 bases, and 15 bases lay between the germline ends. The CDR3 covers 15 residues.

The V call is TRBV6-6, the J call TRBJ1-1; 8 nucleotides line up with TRBD1. V lost 6 bases to trimming and J lost 10 bases; unmatched junction nucleotides: 16. CDR1 and CDR2 (germline): MNHNY, SVGAGI (reference sequence). There are 15 residues in the CDR3. The CDR3: CASSGVRGQGTIAFF. In DNA form, the CDR3 reads TGTGCCAGCAGCGGAGTCCGCGGACAGGGAACTATAGCTTTCTTT.

The V and J genes are TRBV2 and TRBJ2-2; D is unclear. The germline gives CDR1 SNHLY, CDR2 FYNNEI. V lost 3 bases and J lost 7, with 12 bases in between. The CDR3 loop spans 14 amino acids. CDR3 nucleotides: TGTGCCAGCAGTGAGGCAGGCGATCGCGGGGAGCTGTTTTTT. Translation: CASSEAGDRGELFF.

The CDR3 spells CASSVDAGVRYNEQFF. The DNA for the CDR3 is TGTGCCAGCAGCGTAGACGCAGGGGTGAGGTACAATGAGCAGTTCTTC. This chain links TRBV9 with TRBJ2-1; TRBD1 might be the D (6 bases). CDR3 size: 16 residues. V was trimmed by 0 bases and J by 4 bases, leaving 14 bases between them. The germline V gene has CDR1 SGDLS and CDR2 YYNGEE.

J is TRBJ1-4 and V is TRBV7-7; D uncertain. The V gene lost 3 bases and the J gene lost 3 bases, with 5 bases spanning the gap. CDR3 length: 13 residues. From germline, CDR1 is SSHAT and CDR2 FNYEAQ (reference sequence). The CDR3 DNA reads TGTGCCAGCAGCTTCGGAGCTAATGAAAAACTGTTTTTT. Encoded protein: CASSFGANEKLFF.

This chain connects TRBV3-1 (or the pseudogene TRBV3-2) to TRBJ2-7, with 8 bases that match TRBD2. Per germline, CDR1 LGHDT and CDR2 YNNKEL (reference sequence). V gave up 1 base and J gave up 3 bases; unmatched junction bases: 2. This CDR3 is 14 amino acids long. CDR3 in DNA: TGTGCCAGCAGCCAAGGGACTAGCAGCTACGAGCAGTACTTC. Its translation is CASSQGTSSYEQYF.

The chain carries TRBV6-5 and TRBJ1-2, with a possible D match to TRBD1 (5 bases). Germline loops: CDR1 MNHEY, CDR2 SVGAGI. The V and J ends lost 4 bases and 4 bases respectively, with 16 bases between them. The CDR3 contains 15 residues. The CDR3 bases are TGTGCCAGCAGTTCCCCCAAAGCAGGGCGCTATGGCTACACCTTC. Translated: CASSSPKAGRYGYTF.

The rearrangement joins TRBV5-8 to TRBJ1-1; D is unclear. Trimming took off 0 bases at V and 1 base at J, with 7 bases between the two ends. CDR1 and CDR2 (germline): SGHTS, YDEGEE. The CDR3 is 14 residues long. CDR3 in amino acids: CASSLGGGNTEAFF. Written as DNA, the CDR3 is TGTGCCAGCAGCTTGGGGGGAGGGAACACTGAAGCTTTCTTT.

The V gene is TRBV30, the J gene TRBJ2-7; 10 bases fit TRBD1. Germline CDR1 GTSNPN, CDR2 SVGIG (reference sequence). V lost 4 bases to trimming and J lost 0 bases; unmatched junction nucleotides: 3. The CDR3 contains 14 residues. The CDR3 DNA reads TGTGCCTGGAAAGGACAGGGGGTCTCCTACGAGCAGTACTTC. As protein: CAWKGQGVSYEQYF.

The chain has TRBV19 and TRBJ1-6; no definite D call. The CDR3 totals 17 residues. The V and J ends lost 4 bases and 7 bases respectively, with 20 bases between them. CDR1 and CDR2 (germline): LNHDA, SQIVND (reference sequence). Here the CDR3 reads CASSNGAGIEGNSPLHF. CDR3 nucleotide sequence: TGTGCCAGTAGTAACGGAGCGGGGATCGAAGGGAATTCACCCCTCCACTTT.

CDR3: CATSRDHGPQYF. Here the CDR3 DNA reads TGTGCCACCAGCAGAGATCATGGCCCGCAGTACTTC. The chain links TRBV15 to TRBJ2-5; the D is unclear. V was clipped by 0 bases and J by 11 bases, with 10 bases between them. The CDR3 extends over 12 amino acids. Germline V CDR1 and CDR2: LNHNV, YYDKDF (reference sequence).